These 11 T cell receptor beta chains originate from one sample sequenced in a study of preoperative IRX-2 immunotherapy in early breast cancer. Treatment described: preoperative locoregional IRX-2 cytokine immunotherapy. Method: immunoSEQ multiplex PCR; TCRdb's copy keeps in-frame clones and lacks some. This sample yields some 35,000 clones, of which 82% are seen a single time; approximately 1.5% belongs to the top ten. This specimen was lymph node tissue, taken after IRX-2 immunotherapy. These receptors originate from a human donor with breast cancer.

The V call is TRBV6-8, the J call TRBJ2-2; D might be TRBD2 (5 bases). CDR3 size: 12 residues. Germline CDR1 is MNHGY and CDR2 is SAAAGT. The germline V and J ends were trimmed by 8 bases and 4 bases, with 8 bases remaining between them. The CDR3 loop reads CASHRGTGELFF. CDR3 sequence (DNA): TGTGCCAGCCACCGGGGCACCGGGGAGCTGTTTTTT.

The gene calls are TRBV6-8 and TRBJ1-5; TRBD1 matches 8 bases. From germline, CDR1 is MNHGY and CDR2 SAAAGT. The V gene end was trimmed by 6 bases and the J gene end by 5 bases; junction bases not matched to a gene: 3. This CDR3 spans 13 amino acids. CDR3 in amino acids: CASRQTGDQPQHF. CDR3 coding DNA: TGTGCCAGCAGACAGACAGGGGATCAGCCCCAGCATTTT.

The chain carries TRBV11-3 and TRBJ2-2, with D unresolved. This CDR3 contains 14 residues. Germline lookup yields CDR1 SGHNT and CDR2 YENEEA. The germline V and J ends were trimmed by 2 bases and 6 bases, with 10 bases remaining between them. The CDR3 loop is CASSLQGTSGELFF. DNA of the CDR3: TGTGCCAGCAGCTTACAAGGAACCTCCGGGGAGCTGTTTTTT.

The gene calls are TRBV6-8 and TRBJ1-2; D unclear. The CDR3 has 14 residues. The V gene lost 0 bases and the J gene lost 6 bases, with 11 bases spanning the gap. Germline values: CDR1 MNHGY, CDR2 SAAAGT. Here the CDR3 DNA reads TGTGCCAGCAGTTACTCGACCGATGTAAATGGCTACACCTTC. This sequence encodes CASSYSTDVNGYTF.

The gene calls are TRBV19 and TRBJ2-6; D unclear. The CDR3 is made up of 12 amino acids. Germline CDR1 LNHDA, CDR2 SQIVND (reference sequence). The ends were cut back, 5 bases at V and 8 bases at J, with 7 bases in the middle. CDR3 in amino acids: CASSFLSNVLTF. The CDR3 nucleotides read TGTGCCAGTAGTTTTCTATCCAACGTCCTGACTTTC. Full variable domain (outside the CDR3, taken from reference TRBV19 and TRBJ2-6): DGGITQSPKYLFRKEGQNVTLSCEQNLNHDAMYWYRQDPGQGLRLIYYSQIVNDFQKGDIAEGYSVSREKKESFPLTVTSAQKNPTAFYLCASSFLSNVLTFGAGSRLTVL.

The chain has TRBV7-6 and TRBJ1-1; TRBD1 matches at 10 bases. The CDR3 length is 17 residues. The V gene end was trimmed by 1 base and the J gene end by 0 bases; junction bases not matched to a gene: 5. CDR1 is SGHVS, CDR2 FNYEAQ, per germline. Here the CDR3 reads CASSLEPGQGMNTEAFF. CDR3 coding DNA: TGTGCCAGCAGCTTAGAACCGGGACAGGGGATGAACACTGAAGCTTTCTTT. The variable domain in full, with the rest retrieved from reference TRBV7-6 and TRBJ1-1, is GAGVSQSPRYKVTKRGQDVALRCDPISGHVSLYWYRQALGQGPEFLTYFNYEAQQDKSGLPNDRFSAERPEGSISTLTIQRTEQRDSAMYRCASSLEPGQGMNTEAFFGQGTRLTVV.

V gene TRBV6-8 combines with J gene TRBJ1-6, with 7 positions matching TRBD1. The CDR3 length is 17 residues. Germline V gene data show CDR1 as MNHGY and CDR2 as SAAAGT. V lost 2 bases to trimming and J lost 7 bases; unmatched junction nucleotides: 11. As DNA, the CDR3 is TGTGCCAGCAGTTACGACCCCCAGACAGGGCGGAATTCACCCCTCCACTTT. It codes for CASSYDPQTGRNSPLHF.

In this sample, this clone turned up once. The rearrangement joins TRBV1 to TRBJ1-3. TRBV1 is shown as a pseudogene. CDR3 size: 12 residues. The CDR3 DNA follows: TGCGCCAGCAGCCAAGAGGAAAACACCATATATTTT. This codes for CASSQEENTIYF.

The chain carries TRBV19 and TRBJ2-5; D may match TRBD1 or TRBD2 (5 bases each). Trimming left V 8 bases short and J 4 bases short, with 26 bases between. The CDR3 is made up of 17 amino acids. Germline CDR1 is LNHDA and CDR2 is SQIVND (reference sequence). The DNA of the CDR3 is TGTGCCAGTCCATCACTCTCCGGCAGGGACGTATCAGAGACCCAGTACTTC. This encodes CASPSLSGRDVSETQYF.

The chain uses TRBV28 and TRBJ2-7; no firm D call. CDR1 is MDHEN and CDR2 is SYDVKM in the germline V gene. The CDR3 has 14 residues. V lost 3 bases, J lost 2 bases, and 11 bases lay in between. The CDR3 here is CASSFGRLTYEQYF. The CDR3 DNA reads TGTGCCAGCAGTTTCGGCAGGCTGACCTACGAGCAGTACTTC.

The chain joins TRBV19 to TRBJ2-2, with D unclear. V gave up 2 bases and J gave up 6 bases, with 4 bases separating them. CDR1 and CDR2 (germline): LNHDA, SQIVND (reference sequence). CDR3 length equals 12 residues. CDR3 bases: TGTGCCAGTAGTATAACGTCCGGGGAGCTGTTTTTT. Protein: CASSITSGELFF. Full variable domain (rest looked up from reference TRBV19 and TRBJ2-2): DGGITQSPKYLFRKEGQNVTLSCEQNLNHDAMYWYRQDPGQGLRLIYYSQIVNDFQKGDIAEGYSVSREKKESFPLTVTSAQKNPTAFYLCASSITSGELFFGEGSRLTVL.